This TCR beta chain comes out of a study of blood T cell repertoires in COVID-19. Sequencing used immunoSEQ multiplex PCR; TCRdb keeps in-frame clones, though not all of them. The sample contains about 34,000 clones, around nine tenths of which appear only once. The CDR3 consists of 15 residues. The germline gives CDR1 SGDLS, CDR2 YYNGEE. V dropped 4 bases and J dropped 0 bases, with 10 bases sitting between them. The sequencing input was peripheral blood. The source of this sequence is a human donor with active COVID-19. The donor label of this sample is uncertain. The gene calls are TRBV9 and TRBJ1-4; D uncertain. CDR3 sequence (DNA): TGTGCCAGCAGCCTAAGTCATGCAACTAATGAAAAACTGTTTTTT. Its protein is CASSLSHATNEKLFF.